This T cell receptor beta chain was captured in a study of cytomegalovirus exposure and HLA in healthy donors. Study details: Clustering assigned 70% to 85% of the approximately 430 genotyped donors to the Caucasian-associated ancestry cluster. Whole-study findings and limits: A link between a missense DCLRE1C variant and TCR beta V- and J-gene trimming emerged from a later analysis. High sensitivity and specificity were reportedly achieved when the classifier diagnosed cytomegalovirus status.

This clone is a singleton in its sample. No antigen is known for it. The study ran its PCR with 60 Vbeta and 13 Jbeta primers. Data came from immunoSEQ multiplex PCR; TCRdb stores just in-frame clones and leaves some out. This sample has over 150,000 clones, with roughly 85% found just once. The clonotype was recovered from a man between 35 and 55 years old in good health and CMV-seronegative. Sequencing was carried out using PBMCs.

CDR3 nucleotides: TGTGCCAGCACGGGGTCGAGGGACCAAGAGACCCAGTACTTC. Protein product: CASTGSRDQETQYF. The chain uses TRBV2 and TRBJ2-5; a weak D match, TRBD2 (5 bases). The ends were cut back, 7 bases at V and 0 bases at J, with 12 bases in the middle. This CDR3 comprises 14 residues. Germline V CDR1 and CDR2: SNHLY, FYNNEI.